This T cell receptor (beta chain) comes out of a study of T cells in Graves' hyperthyroidism and ophthalmopathy. Graves' hyperthyroidism without ophthalmopathy progression within 18 months was termed stable. Amplified TCR beta CDR3 regions came from RNA transcripts. The TCR CDR3 first-round RT-PCR relied on the HTBI primer set. Each CDR3 protein gets one entry after TCRdb re-called the multiplex PCR reads with MiXCR. The repertoire has roughly 300,000 distinct CDR3 sequences, 15% to 20% of them found once; the top ten carry under 55%. This clonotype was detected many times. V dropped 2 bases and J dropped 6; count of bases not matched to a gene: 12. The CDR3 sequence is 17 residues long. Germline CDR1 MNHEY, CDR2 SMNVEV (reference sequence).

The TCR comes from a woman between 45 and 60 years old with Graves' hyperthyroidism. The chain links TRBV27 to TRBJ2-3; 9 positions match TRBD1. The sample consisted of blood. Here the CDR3 reads CASSLHAPGQGWDTQYF. In DNA, the CDR3 is TGTGCCAGCAGTTTACACGCTCCGGGACAGGGTTGGGATACGCAGTATTTT.